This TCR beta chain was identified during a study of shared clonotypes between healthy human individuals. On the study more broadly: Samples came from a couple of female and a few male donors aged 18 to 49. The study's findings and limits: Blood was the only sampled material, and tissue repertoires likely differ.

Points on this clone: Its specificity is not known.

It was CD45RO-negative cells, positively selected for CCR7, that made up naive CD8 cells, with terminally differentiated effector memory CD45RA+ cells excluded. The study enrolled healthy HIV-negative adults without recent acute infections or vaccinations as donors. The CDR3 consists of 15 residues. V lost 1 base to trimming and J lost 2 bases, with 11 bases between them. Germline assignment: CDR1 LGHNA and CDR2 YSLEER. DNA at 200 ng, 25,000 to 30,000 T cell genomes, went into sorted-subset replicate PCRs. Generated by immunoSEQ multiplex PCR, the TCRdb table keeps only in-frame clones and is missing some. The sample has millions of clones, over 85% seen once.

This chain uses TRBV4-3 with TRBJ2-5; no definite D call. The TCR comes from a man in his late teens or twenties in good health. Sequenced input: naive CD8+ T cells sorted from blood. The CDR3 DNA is TGCGCCAGCAGCCAAGTCGGAGACTGGCAAGAGACCCAGTACTTC. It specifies CASSQVGDWQETQYF.